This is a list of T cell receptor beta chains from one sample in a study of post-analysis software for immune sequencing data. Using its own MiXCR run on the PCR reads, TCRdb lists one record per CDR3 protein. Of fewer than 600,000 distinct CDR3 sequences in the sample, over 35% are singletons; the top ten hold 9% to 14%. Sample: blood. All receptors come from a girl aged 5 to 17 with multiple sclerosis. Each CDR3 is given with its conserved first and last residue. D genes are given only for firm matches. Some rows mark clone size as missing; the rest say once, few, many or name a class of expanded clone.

CSANPRGLLRSSTDTQYF | TGCAGTGCTAACCCCAGGGGCTTGCTACGATCTAGCACAGATACGCAGTATTTT | . | TRBJ2-3 | 18 | few | TRBV20-1
CSGRWGREQFF | TGCAGCGGGAGATGGGGGCGTGAGCAGTTCTTC | . | TRBJ2-1 | 11 | . | TRBV29-1
CATQPGGVSNQPQHF | TGTGCCACCCAGCCGGGGGGGGTAAGCAATCAGCCCCAGCATTTT | . | TRBJ1-5 | 15 | . | TRBV21-1
CATSDPGWSGADRYNEQFF | TGTGCCACCAGTGACCCGGGGTGGTCGGGAGCGGACCGCTACAATGAGCAGTTCTTC | . | TRBJ2-1 | 19 | . | TRBV24-1
CASSRGTGGFTEAFF | TGTGCCAGCAGTAGGGGGACAGGGGGCTTCACTGAAGCTTTCTTT | TRBD1 | TRBJ1-1 | 15 | few | TRBV12-3/TRBV12-4
CSSRAYGYTF | TGCAGTTCCAGGGCCTATGGCTACACCTTC | . | TRBJ1-2 | 10 | . | TRBV20-1
CSARDLRDTEAFF | TGCAGTGCTAGAGATCTCCGGGACACTGAAGCTTTCTTT | . | TRBJ1-1 | 13 | many | TRBV20-1
CASTPRGQGYQPQHF | TGTGCCAGCACTCCCCGGGGACAGGGGTATCAGCCCCAGCATTTT | TRBD1 | TRBJ1-5 | 15 | . | TRBV28
CASSSPQYEQYF | TGTGCCAGCAGTTCCCCTCAGTACGAGCAGTACTTC | . | TRBJ2-7 | 12 | few | TRBV28
CASSGTTANYGYTF | TGTGCCAGCAGTGGGACAACCGCTAACTATGGCTACACCTTC | . | TRBJ1-2 | 14 | few | TRBV6-5
CASSRERDTQYF | TGTGCCAGCAGCAGAGAGCGAGATACGCAGTATTTT | . | TRBJ2-3 | 12 | . | TRBV15
CSSSKENTEAFF | TGCAGTTCTTCTAAGGAGAACACTGAAGCTTTCTTT | . | TRBJ1-1 | 12 | . | TRBV20-1
CASSYSETDSAKLFF | TGTGCCAGCAGTTACTCCGAGACCGACTCCGCAAAACTGTTTTTT | . | TRBJ1-4 | 15 | . | TRBV6-2/TRBV6-3
CASKVAGPLGETQYF | TGTGCCAGCAAGGTAGCGGGGCCCTTGGGGGAGACCCAGTACTTC | TRBD2 | TRBJ2-5 | 15 | once | TRBV28
CASSQGGAYGYTF | TGTGCCAGCAGCCAAGGAGGAGCTTATGGCTACACCTTC | . | TRBJ1-2 | 13 | . | TRBV3-1
CSASPGLADLAKNIQYF | TGCAGTGCTTCCCCGGGACTAGCGGACCTAGCCAAAAACATTCAGTACTTC | TRBD2 | TRBJ2-4 | 17 | . | TRBV20-1
CASSLNSGAETQYF | TGTGCCAGCAGTTTGAATAGCGGGGCAGAGACCCAGTACTTC | TRBD2 | TRBJ2-5 | 14 | . | TRBV12-3/TRBV12-4
CASNASTRLAGQETQYF | TGTGCCAGCAACGCATCTACCAGACTAGCGGGACAGGAGACCCAGTACTTC | TRBD2 | TRBJ2-5 | 17 | . | TRBV9
CASSTYQGAVEQFF | TGTGCCAGCAGCACCTACCAGGGGGCAGTTGAGCAGTTCTTC | TRBD1 | TRBJ2-1 | 14 | few | TRBV7-3
CASSQETDNVNTEAFF | TGTGCCAGCAGCCAAGAGACGGACAACGTGAACACTGAAGCTTTCTTT | . | TRBJ1-1 | 16 | . | TRBV4-2
CASSYGTPPYEQYF | TGCGCCAGCAGCTACGGGACTCCCCCCTACGAGCAGTACTTC | . | TRBJ2-7 | 14 | few | TRBV5-1
CSASGYKGHTDTQYF | TGCAGTGCTAGCGGGTATAAGGGCCACACGGATACGCAGTATTTT | . | TRBJ2-3 | 15 | . | TRBV20-1
CAGSLVTPSGNNEQFF | TGTGCCGGCAGCTTAGTTACGCCTAGCGGTAACAATGAGCAGTTCTTC | TRBD2 | TRBJ2-1 | 16 | . | TRBV7-9
CSFTPRGETQYF | TGCAGCTTCACCCCGAGGGGGGAGACCCAGTACTTC | . | TRBJ2-5 | 12 | medium-sized | TRBV29-1
CASGWTTAGTDTQYF | TGTGCCTCGGGCTGGACGACCGCCGGAACAGATACGCAGTATTTT | . | TRBJ2-3 | 15 | few | TRBV10-3
CASSQVSQGAWDTQYF | TGTGCCAGCAGCCAAGTGTCCCAGGGGGCGTGGGATACGCAGTATTTT | TRBD1 | TRBJ2-3 | 16 | . | TRBV3-1
CASSFSGTVSRANVLTF | TGTGCCAGCAGCTTTTCCGGGACAGTCTCTAGGGCCAACGTCCTGACTTTC | TRBD1 | TRBJ2-6 | 17 | . | TRBV7-3
CASSPSGDPADTQYF | TGTGCCAGCAGCCCTAGCGGAGACCCCGCGGATACGCAGTATTTT | TRBD2 | TRBJ2-3 | 15 | . | TRBV7-3
CASSSGLAGGPSYNEQFF | TGTGCCAGCAGCTCGGGACTAGCGGGAGGTCCCTCCTACAATGAGCAGTTCTTC | TRBD2 | TRBJ2-1 | 18 | . | TRBV7-8
CASSPIGTSGDNEQFF | TGTGCCAGCAGTCCTATAGGGACTAGCGGCGACAATGAGCAGTTCTTC | TRBD2 | TRBJ2-1 | 16 | . | TRBV27
CASSPRTGGYYEQYF | TGTGCCAGCAGTCCCCGGACAGGGGGCTACTACGAGCAGTACTTC | TRBD1 | TRBJ2-7 | 15 | few | TRBV6-5
CASSLDRGTATSYEQYF | TGTGCCAGCAGCTTGGACAGGGGGACAGCTACCTCCTACGAGCAGTACTTC | TRBD1 | TRBJ2-7 | 17 | few | TRBV7-8
CAISRGTKDLSYEQYF | TGTGCCATCAGTAGAGGGACTAAGGACTTATCCTACGAGCAGTACTTC | TRBD2 | TRBJ2-7 | 16 | . | TRBV10-3
CASSFSGVGSTDTQYF | TGCGCCAGCAGCTTTAGCGGGGTTGGAAGCACAGATACGCAGTATTTT | TRBD2 | TRBJ2-3 | 16 | . | TRBV5-1
CASSSGSGLIYEQFF | TGTGCCAGCAGTAGCGGGAGCGGATTAATCTATGAGCAGTTCTTC | TRBD2 | TRBJ2-1 | 15 | once | TRBV6-5
CASSPIWGSNQPQHF | TGTGCCAGCAGCCCAATCTGGGGAAGCAATCAGCCCCAGCATTTT | . | TRBJ1-5 | 15 | . | TRBV7-6
CASSEPDRGPFQETQYF | TGTGCCAGCAGTGAACCGGACAGGGGACCTTTCCAAGAGACCCAGTACTTC | TRBD1 | TRBJ2-5 | 17 | . | TRBV25-1
CASSPPLSTRRESPDEQYF | TGTGCCAGCAGCCCACCGCTAAGTACACGGCGGGAGTCCCCTGACGAGCAGTACTTC | TRBD2 | TRBJ2-7 | 19 | . | TRBV7-2
CASSPTGQIHTEAFF | TGTGCCAGCAGTCCTACGGGACAGATCCACACTGAAGCTTTCTTT | TRBD1 | TRBJ1-1 | 15 | . | TRBV12-3/TRBV12-4
CASSSGWNSPLHF | TGTGCCAGCAGTTCAGGGTGGAATTCACCCCTCCACTTT | . | TRBJ1-6 | 13 | . | TRBV6-6
CSADLNRGNIQYF | TGCAGTGCAGACTTAAACAGGGGAAACATTCAGTACTTC | TRBD1 | TRBJ2-4 | 13 | . | TRBV20-1
CSASDGQGRGYTF | TGCAGTGCTAGCGATGGACAGGGGCGCGGCTACACCTTC | TRBD1 | TRBJ1-2 | 13 | few | TRBV20-1
CSVEDLSYEQYF | TGCAGCGTTGAAGATCTGTCCTACGAGCAGTACTTC | . | TRBJ2-7 | 12 | . | TRBV29-1
CAGSSQDRGSEAFF | TGCGCCGGCAGCTCCCAAGACAGGGGGTCTGAAGCTTTCTTT | TRBD1 | TRBJ1-1 | 14 | . | TRBV5-1
CSASLASGTDTQYF | TGCAGTGCTAGCTTGGCTAGCGGCACAGATACGCAGTATTTT | . | TRBJ2-3 | 14 | . | TRBV20-1
CSARVGGVTYEQYF | TGCAGTGCTAGAGTAGGTGGTGTAACCTACGAGCAGTACTTC | . | TRBJ2-7 | 14 | . | TRBV20-1